This T cell receptor beta chain was identified during a study of T cells in Graves' hyperthyroidism and ophthalmopathy. There are many counts of this clonotype. V lost 4 bases and J lost 4, with 14 bases in between. The CDR3 spans 15 residues. Germline-derived CDR1 and CDR2 are KGHSH and LQKENI. Using RNA transcripts as the source, TCR beta CDR3 regions were amplified. TCR CDR3 regions were first amplified by RT-PCR with HTBI primers. In TCRdb, the multiplex PCR reads were re-called with MiXCR into one record per CDR3 protein. The table records about 690,000 distinct CDR3 sequences, around 16% of them present only once. The definition of stable Graves' hyperthyroidism was no ophthalmopathy progression within 18 months.

The V gene is TRBV18, the J gene TRBJ2-1, with a possible D match to TRBD1 (6 bases). Sequencing was done on a sample of blood. The source is a man aged 45-60 years with Graves' hyperthyroidism. The DNA for the CDR3 is TGTGCCAGCTCACAGTCCGGGACACGTTACAATGAGCAGTTCTTC. It specifies CASSQSGTRYNEQFF.